A selection of T cell receptor beta chains follows, all from one sample in a study of Ad26.COV2.S vaccination and SARS-CoV-2 variants. Some clones are missing from TCRdb's copy, which holds only in-frame ones; the method was immunoSEQ multiplex PCR. The sample has 350,000 to 450,000 clones; 83% are singletons. This sample comprised peripheral blood, obtained in a trial of Ad26.COV2.S vaccine versus placebo. The source is a person between 18 and 65 years old who received the Ad26.COV2.S COVID-19 vaccine or a placebo. The CDR3 runs from the conserved cysteine through the conserved F or W. The D gene is left open where the match is weak. Clone sizes are given selectively: once, few, many, or a class where the clone is expanded.

TRBJ2-7 NA TRBV11-1 TRBD1 CASSPTGAPSYEQYF TGTGCCAGCAGCCCCACAGGGGCCCCCTCCTACGAGCAGTACTTC
TRBJ2-5 NA TRBV5-1 NA CASSPGPGETQYF TGCGCCAGCAGCCCGGGCCCCGGGGAGACCCAGTACTTC
TRBJ1-1 NA TRBV5-4 NA CASSLAGSGSTEAFF TGTGCCAGCAGCTTGGCAGGTTCAGGGTCTACTGAAGCTTTCTTT
TRBJ1-2 NA TRBV5-1 TRBD1 CASQGYAGTGDAWSGYTF TGCGCCAGCCAGGGGTACGCCGGGACAGGGGACGCCTGGAGCGGCTACACCTTC
TRBJ2-1 few TRBV6-5 NA CASRDPQRDEQFF TGTGCCAGCAGGGACCCCCAACGCGATGAGCAGTTCTTC
TRBJ1-6 few TRBV7-9 NA CASSLNSPLHF TGTGCCAGCAGCTTAAATTCACCCCTCCACTTT
TRBJ2-7 NA TRBV6-4 TRBD1 CASSSGTGPSYEQYF TGTGCCAGCAGTTCCGGGACAGGCCCATCCTACGAGCAGTACTTC
TRBJ2-2 NA TRBV6-5 NA CASSRGGGELFF TGTGCCAGCAGTCGGGGCGGCGGGGAGCTGTTTTTT
TRBJ1-1 NA TRBV11-2 NA CASSYRGWGTEAFF TGTGCCAGCAGCTATAGAGGGTGGGGCACTGAAGCTTTCTTT
TRBJ1-6 NA TRBV2 NA CASSEAQYGDSPLHF TGTGCCAGCAGTGAAGCGCAGTACGGAGATTCACCCCTCCACTTT
TRBJ1-1 once TRBV6-5 NA CASSSWTVRGEAFF TGTGCCAGCAGTTCCTGGACCGTCCGGGGTGAAGCTTTCTTT
TRBJ2-7 NA TRBV4-1 TRBD2 CASSHSRGATYEQYF TGCGCCAGCAGCCATTCGCGGGGGGCCACCTACGAGCAGTACTTC
TRBJ1-2 NA TRBV2 NA CASGGHNYGYTF TGTGCCAGCGGGGGACACAACTATGGCTACACCTTC
TRBJ1-2 NA TRBV11-2 NA CASSSGTSGGYTF TGTGCCAGCAGCTCAGGGACATCTGGGGGCTACACCTTC
TRBJ1-3 NA TRBV28 NA CASSFPYHSGNTIYF TGTGCCAGCAGTTTTCCGTATCACTCTGGAAACACCATATATTTT
TRBJ1-4 NA TRBV3-1/TRBV3-2 NA CASSPMGLENEKLFF TGTGCCAGCAGCCCTATGGGACTCGAGAATGAAAAACTGTTTTTT
TRBJ2-7 NA TRBV29-1 TRBD2 CSVEGGAGGPRNEQYF TGCAGCGTTGAAGGGGGAGCGGGAGGGCCTAGGAACGAGCAGTACTTC
TRBJ2-7 once TRBV12-3/TRBV12-4 NA CASTNDGSYEQYF TGTGCCAGCACCAACGACGGCTCCTACGAGCAGTACTTC
TRBJ1-1 NA TRBV6-5 NA CASSYRAAPGTEAFF TGTGCCAGCAGTTATAGGGCAGCCCCGGGCACTGAAGCTTTCTTT
TRBJ2-7 NA TRBV19 NA CASSPGTYYEQYF TGTGCCAGTAGTCCCGGGACTTACTACGAGCAGTACTTC
TRBJ1-1 NA TRBV30 NA CAWSVETANTEAFF TGTGCCTGGAGTGTAGAGACAGCTAACACTGAAGCTTTCTTT
TRBJ2-5 once TRBV11-3 NA CASSLEVGGETQYF TGTGCCAGCAGCTTAGAGGTCGGAGGAGAGACCCAGTACTTC
TRBJ2-2 NA TRBV4-1 NA CASSERGNTGELFF TGCGCCAGCAGCGAACGGGGAAACACCGGGGAGCTGTTTTTT